Below are 18 T cell receptor beta chains sequenced from a single sample in a study of T cell repertoires in cytomegalovirus infection. What these receptors recognize is not known. TCRdb reanalysed the reads using MiXCR and keeps one entry per CDR3 protein. The table has about half a million distinct CDR3 sequences, under 55% seen once; the top ten hold about 41%. Sequencing used cultured PBMCs, obtained from culture after CMV antigen stimulation. These receptors all come from a human donor in good health (CMV status not recorded). Some clones in this sample may be carry-over from other donors' samples.

This sequence joins TRBV6-5 and TRBJ1-3; D may be TRBD1 (6 bases). The germline V and J ends were trimmed by 5 bases and 0 bases, with 14 bases remaining between them. The V gene's germline CDR1 is MNHEY and CDR2 SVGAGI. The CDR3 totals 16 residues. The chain's CDR3 is CASSRLGGASGNTIYF. Here the CDR3 DNA reads TGTGCCAGCAGTCGTTTAGGGGGGGCCTCTGGAAACACCATATATTTT.

The chain recombines TRBV5-6 with TRBJ2-7; D unclear. Germline V gene sequence: CDR1 SGHDT, CDR2 YYEEEE. V was cut by 4 bases and J by 3 bases, with 11 bases left in between. This CDR3 contains 13 residues. DNA for the CDR3: TGTGCCAGCAGCCTGGAGATGATCTACGAGCAGTACTTC. Protein product: CASSLEMIYEQYF.

The chain employs TRBV7-2 and TRBJ2-3; D is perhaps TRBD1 or TRBD2 (5 bases each). The CDR3 runs 15 residues. Between the trimmed V and J ends, which lost 3 bases and 4 bases, there was a span of 14 bases. Germline assignment: CDR1 SGHTA and CDR2 FQGNSA. CDR3 coding DNA: TGTGCCAGCAGCTTTCGGCAGGGAGCCGCAGATACGCAGTATTTT. Translating gives CASSFRQGAADTQYF.

The DNA of the CDR3 is TGTGCCAGCAGCTTATCCGCCAATGAGCAGTTCTTC. Translating gives CASSLSANEQFF. V gene TRBV7-6 combines with J gene TRBJ2-1, with D unresolved. This CDR3 spans 12 amino acids. Between the trimmed V and J ends, which lost 2 bases and 6 bases, there was a span of 5 bases. Germline lookup yields CDR1 SGHVS and CDR2 FNYEAQ.

The rearrangement uses TRBV10-3 and TRBJ2-1; 12 bases line up with TRBD2. Germline V gives CDR1 ENHRY, CDR2 SYGVKD. This CDR3 contains 14 residues. V was pared by 10 bases and J by 6 bases, with 7 bases of the junction left unmatched. CDR3 sequence reads: CATESSGRANEQFF. CDR3 nucleotide sequence: TGTGCCACCGAATCTAGCGGGAGGGCCAATGAGCAGTTCTTC.

This clonotype has just one count. The rearrangement uses TRBV4-1 and TRBJ2-7; D perhaps matches TRBD1 (6 bases). V lost 2 bases to trimming and J lost 3 bases, with 11 bases between them. The CDR3 spans 14 residues. Germline CDR1 is MGHRA and CDR2 is YSYEKL. DNA of the CDR3: TGCGCCAGCAGCCAACGGGACAACTACTACGAGCAGTACTTC. As protein: CASSQRDNYYEQYF.

The gene calls are TRBV2 and TRBJ2-3, with unresolved D. Germline assignment: CDR1 SNHLY and CDR2 FYNNEI. With 8 bases removed from V and 2 bases from J, the gap between germline ends came to 5 bases. This CDR3 region has 11 residues. CDR3 in amino acids: CASGATDTQYF. CDR3 sequence (DNA): TGTGCCAGCGGAGCCACAGATACGCAGTATTTT.

The chain has TRBV28 and TRBJ1-6; D gene uncertain. CDR1 is MDHEN and CDR2 is SYDVKM in the germline V gene. The V and J ends lost 3 bases and 8 bases respectively, with 14 bases between them. The CDR3 spans 15 residues. The CDR3 DNA sequence: TGTGCCAGCAGTTTGGCGGGGAATGTGGATTCACCCCTCCACTTT. Protein product: CASSLAGNVDSPLHF.

There are a few counts of this clonotype. This chain joins TRBV7-6 and TRBJ2-5; D is possibly TRBD2 (7 bases). Trimming pared 1 base from V and 5 bases from J, leaving 14 bases between. In germline, CDR1 is SGHVS, CDR2 FNYEAQ. This CDR3 has 15 residues. The CDR3 DNA reads as TGTGCCAGCAGCTTAGTGGCGGGGGCCCTGGAGACCCAGTACTTC. This gives the protein CASSLVAGALETQYF.

This clonotype was seen ten or more times. V and J are TRBV6-1 and TRBJ2-2; D is undetermined. V was cut by 5 bases and J by 6 bases, with 4 bases left in between. CDR1 and CDR2 from the germline V gene are MNHNS and SASEGT. This CDR3 has 11 residues. The CDR3 is CASSYPGELFF. CDR3 DNA sequence: TGTGCCAGCAGTTACCCCGGGGAGCTGTTTTTT.

This clonotype has just a few counts. This chain connects TRBV7-2 to TRBJ2-7; D is unresolved. The CDR3 runs to 12 residues. Trimming left V 3 bases short and J 5 bases short, with 8 bases between. From germline, CDR1 is SGHTA and CDR2 FQGNSA. The CDR3 protein is CASSFLLDEQYF. Written as DNA, the CDR3 is TGTGCCAGCAGCTTTCTTTTGGACGAGCAGTACTTC.

The chain recombines TRBV10-3 with TRBJ2-1, with 8 bases fitting TRBD2. V lost 3 bases and J lost 5; bases outside the gene matches: 6. This CDR3 has 15 residues. Germline V gene sequence: CDR1 ENHRY, CDR2 SYGVKD. For the CDR3, the DNA is TGTGCCATCAGTGATCGGCAGGGACTAGACAATGAGCAGTTCTTC. Protein sequence: CAISDRQGLDNEQFF.

This clonotype was recorded a few times. The CDR3 sequence: CASSSSSTGELFF. The CDR3 DNA sequence: TGTGCCAGCAGCTCCTCATCCACCGGGGAGCTGTTTTTT. This sequence joins TRBV7-6 and TRBJ2-2; D gene ambiguous. The V gene's germline CDR1 is SGHVS and CDR2 FNYEAQ. CDR3 length: 13 amino acids. V lost 4 bases to trimming and J lost 4 bases, with 7 bases between them.

This clonotype was found a few times. The V and J genes are TRBV7-6 and TRBJ2-3, with 8 bases fitting TRBD2. V trimming: 1 base; J trimming: 4 bases; junction bases outside the gene matches: 4. The germline V gene has CDR1 SGHVS and CDR2 FNYEAQ. The length of the CDR3 is 15 residues. DNA for the CDR3: TGTGCCAGCAGCTTAGAGGGCGGGGGGTCAGATACGCAGTATTTT. Its translation: CASSLEGGGSDTQYF.

This rearrangement joins TRBV7-2 to TRBJ2-3; D is uncertain. This CDR3 is built from 14 residues. V dropped 5 bases and J dropped 4 bases, with 13 bases sitting between them. CDR1 is SGHTA and CDR2 is FQGNSA in the germline V gene. CDR3 DNA: TGTGCCAGCAGCCACGTACCGGCTTCAGATACGCAGTATTTT. This encodes CASSHVPASDTQYF.

A word on this clonotype: A junction end diverges from the germline sequence, so it may reflect a read error. The chain uses TRBV2 and TRBJ2-3; the D gene could be TRBD1 or TRBD2 (5 bases each). The CDR3 runs to 13 residues. Germline values: CDR1 SNHLY, CDR2 FYNNEI. In nucleotides, the CDR3 is TGCGCCAGCCGTGGGGGAAGCACAGATACGCAGTATTTT. Its translation is CASRGGSTDTQYF.

A few counts support this clonotype. The chain is built from TRBV19 and TRBJ2-6; tentative D call: TRBD1 (5 bases). The germline CDR1 and CDR2 sequences are LNHDA and SQIVND (reference sequence). Trimming took 5 bases from V and 1 from J, leaving 15 bases between them. This CDR3 is built from 17 residues. CDR3 residues: CASSAGPYNSGANVLTF. The CDR3 bases are TGTGCCAGTAGTGCAGGGCCGTATAATTCTGGGGCCAACGTCCTGACTTTC.

This clonotype has more than one count but fewer than ten. This chain uses TRBV28 with TRBJ2-7; 11 positions match TRBD2. With 5 bases clipped from V and 0 bases from J, the junction kept 6 bases outside the gene matches. Germline values: CDR1 MDHEN, CDR2 SYDVKM. The CDR3 runs to 16 residues. The CDR3 loop is CASSVAGGIGSYEQYF. The CDR3 nucleotides are TGTGCCAGCAGTGTAGCGGGGGGGATAGGCTCCTACGAGCAGTACTTC.